The T cell receptor beta chain described here comes from a study of early T cells in non-severe SARS-CoV-2 infection (dated by TCRdb to the early 2020s). Regarding the study in general: Because TCR sequencing was done on bulk RNA from unsorted whole blood, the alpha and beta chains could not be paired. What the research found in general, with its limitations: VDJdb matching was skewed toward anti-spike CD8 responses, so virus-specific expansions were likely underestimated and private and CD4 specificities were missed.

This was a case-control study nested in a cohort of healthcare workers in London, UK, who had nasopharyngeal swab PCR tests and blood samples taken every week. Healthcare workers were recruited between 23 and 31 March 2020, during the week of the UK lockdown, and were followed weekly for up to about 15 weeks. V is pared back by 5 bases and J by 0 bases, with 10 bases lying between the germline termini. CDR3 length: 15 amino acids, cysteine to phenylalanine. Solely the CDR3 DNA is kept, with 45 bases framed from the first base. CDR1 and CDR2 are drawn from the germline V gene: SGHTA, FQGTGA. This clonotype turned up a few times. It lacks a known antigen. Within one base of it there is no much larger clone, and no base qualities were kept. The receptor library was made with 5' RACE. Sequencer: NextSeq 500. To correct for sequencing error and PCR bias, the TCR library protocol tagged individual cDNA molecules with unique molecular identifiers. TCR alpha and beta chains were both sequenced, and the abundances of alpha and beta sequences in each sample were closely correlated with each other. Turning to the authors' computational methods: Decombinator V4 was used to annotate the V gene, J gene and CDR3 of the TCR sequences. TCRs were defined as expanded if a significant change between any two time points was detected under a Poisson model with p below 0.0001. TCR abundances were normalised to the total number of TCRs sequenced per sample and expressed as counts per million. MAIT TCRs were defined by TRAV1-2 paired with TRAJ12, TRAJ20 or TRAJ33, and iNKT TCRs by TRAV10 paired with TRAJ18. VDJdb, accessed 1 November 2021, was searched for CMV, EBV and SARS-CoV-2 annotated TCRs, with TCRs annotated for multiple antigens excluded. Starting from the raw public reads, TCRdb applied fastp trimming at Q25, assembled clones with MiXCR and retained in-frame beta chains. When rows share a CDR3 protein, they turn into one entry using the most common DNA and genes. Clone size and V and J calls follow TCRdb, not the original study. The sample contains some 70,000 distinct CDR3 sequences, more than 10% of them found a single time. The biggest ten clones account for 3.5% to 4.5% of the sample.

Rearrangement joined TRBV7-3 to TRBJ2-2; no D gene is confidently identified. The sequencing sample was made of whole blood. This TCR derives from an adult who was a healthcare worker with PCR-confirmed SARS-CoV-2 infection or an uninfected control (not recorded which). The bases are TGTGCCAGCAGCCCCGGGCGGCCGAACACCGGGGAGCTGTTTTTT. It translates as CASSPGRPNTGELFF. The CDR3 plus the reference TRBV7-3 and TRBJ2-2 genes for the other parts give the full variable domain: GAGVSQTPSNKVTEKGKYVELRCDPISGHTALYWYRQSLGQGPEFLIYFQGTGAADDSGLPNDRFFAVRPEGSVSTLKIQRTERGDSAVYLCASSPGRPNTGELFFGEGSRLTVL.